The present TCR beta chain was sequenced within a study of blood T cell repertoires in COVID-19. TCRdb's copy holds only in-frame clones and misses some; the assay was immunoSEQ multiplex PCR. The table records about 120,000 clones, approximately 78% of them present only once. Sequences were obtained from peripheral blood. The sequence came from an older man with acute or convalescent COVID-19.

The CDR3 loop is CASSEERFWTGYEQYF. Here the CDR3 DNA reads TGTGCCAGCAGTGAAGAGCGGTTCTGGACAGGGTACGAGCAGTACTTC. The chain recombines TRBV6-1 with TRBJ2-7; 8 positions agree with TRBD1. Per the germline V gene, CDR1 is MNHNS and CDR2 is SASEGT. The CDR3 contains 16 residues. With V trimmed by 1 base and J by 4 bases, 9 bases remained unmatched.